Listed below are T cell receptor beta chains from one sample, sequenced in a study of OX40 agonist ivuxolimab in advanced cancers. Here immunoSEQ multiplex PCR was the method, and the copy in TCRdb shows in-frame clones only, minus some. The sample has over 15,000 clones, just under 85% seen once. The source material was CD4+ or CD8+ T cells sorted from blood, sampled in a trial of the OX40 agonist ivuxolimab. The receptors shown here come from an adult with an advanced solid tumor such as melanoma, head and neck, liver or kidney cancer. CDR3s include the opening cysteine and the closing phenylalanine or tryptophan. Fields, in order: J gene, clone size, V gene, D gene, CDR3 protein, CDR3 DNA. A D gene is named only where the DNA matches it firmly. A row's size may be missing; if present it is once, few, many or a size class.

TRBJ2-1,-,TRBV14,TRBD2,CASSSWSGRALPYNEQFF,TGTGCCAGCAGCTCGTGGAGCGGGAGGGCCTTGCCCTACAATGAGCAGTTCTTC
TRBJ2-1,-,TRBV11-3,-,CASSLTEAMDEQFF,TGTGCCAGCAGCTTGACCGAAGCTATGGATGAGCAGTTCTTC
TRBJ1-6,once,TRBV7-8,-,CASSEHQSSYNSPLHF,TGTGCCAGCAGCGAACACCAGAGCTCCTATAATTCACCCCTCCACTTT
TRBJ1-3,-,TRBV10-2,-,CASSGNIGGNTIYF,TGCGCCAGCAGTGGAAATATTGGCGGAAACACCATATATTTT
TRBJ2-7,-,TRBV5-6,-,CASSSERRQYYEQYF,TGTGCCAGCAGCTCCGAAAGAAGGCAATACTACGAGCAGTACTTC
TRBJ2-7,-,TRBV2,-,CASSEALGQLIWQYF,TGTGCCAGCAGTGAAGCGCTAGGACAGTTAATATGGCAGTACTTC
TRBJ1-1,-,TRBV27,-,CASSPGSYTEAFF,TGTGCCAGCAGTCCGGGATCTTACACTGAAGCTTTCTTT
TRBJ1-1,-,TRBV29-1,TRBD1,CSAGTANTEAFF,TGCAGCGCAGGGACAGCTAACACTGAAGCTTTCTTT
TRBJ2-7,-,TRBV4-1,TRBD2,CASGSGTSEQYF,TGCGCCAGCGGATCCGGGACTAGCGAGCAGTACTTC
TRBJ2-1,-,TRBV7-7,TRBD1,CASSLAAGQGRSEQFF,TGTGCTAGCAGCTTAGCCGCGGGACAGGGAAGGAGTGAGCAGTTCTTC
TRBJ2-3,-,TRBV7-9,TRBD2,CASSFGTSRDTQYF,TGTGCCAGCAGCTTCGGGACTAGTAGAGATACGCAGTATTTT
TRBJ1-4,-,TRBV5-6,TRBD1,CASSFRDRNEKLFF,TGTGCCAGCAGCTTCCGGGACAGAAATGAAAAACTGTTTTTT
TRBJ2-3,-,TRBV19,-,CASNIAWTRSPTDTQYF,TGTGCCAGTAATATAGCTTGGACTCGAAGTCCCACAGATACGCAGTATTTT
TRBJ2-5,-,TRBV27,TRBD1,CASSLSGTGGETQYF,TGTGCCAGCAGTTTATCGGGGACAGGGGGAGAGACCCAGTACTTC
TRBJ1-1,once,TRBV11-2,-,CASSSVQGGNTEAFF,TGTGCCAGCAGTTCGGTACAGGGTGGGAACACTGAAGCTTTCTTT
TRBJ1-4,-,TRBV7-8,-,CASSLGGGFIEKLFF,TGTGCCAGCAGCCTAGGAGGGGGTTTCATTGAAAAACTGTTTTTT
TRBJ2-1,-,TRBV2,-,CASSESGSYNEQFF,TGTGCCAGCAGTGAAAGTGGCTCCTACAATGAGCAGTTCTTC
TRBJ2-2,-,TRBV29-1,-,CSFESIAGELFF,TGCAGCTTTGAGAGCATAGCCGGGGAGCTGTTTTTT
TRBJ2-1,-,TRBV7-9,-,CASSLAGGEQFF,TGTGCCAGCAGCTTAGCGGGAGGTGAGCAGTTCTTC
TRBJ1-1,-,TRBV7-9,-,CASSYPRDGMNTEAFF,TGTGCCAGCAGTTACCCCCGGGACGGGATGAACACTGAAGCTTTCTTT
TRBJ2-1,-,TRBV6-5,-,CASSYSNEQFF,TGTGCCAGCAGTTATTCCAATGAGCAGTTCTTC
TRBJ2-7,-,TRBV27,TRBD1,CASSYDRGGSYEQYF,TGTGCCAGCAGCTATGACAGGGGGGGCTCCTACGAGCAGTACTTC
TRBJ1-1,-,TRBV4-1,-,CASSQDALGERGTFF,TGCGCCAGCAGCCAAGATGCCCTTGGGGAACGGGGGACTTTCTTT
TRBJ2-7,-,TRBV27,-,CASSRTSSYEQYF,TGTGCCAGCAGTCGGACAAGCTCCTACGAGCAGTACTTC
TRBJ2-2,once,TRBV11-2,TRBD1,CASSLGQGENANTGELFF,TGTGCCAGCAGCTTAGGGCAGGGGGAAAACGCGAACACCGGGGAGCTGTTTTTT
TRBJ2-7,-,TRBV29-1,TRBD2,CSVLSGSYEQYF,TGCAGCGTCCTAAGCGGGAGCTACGAGCAGTACTTC
TRBJ1-6,few,TRBV28,TRBD1,CASSLYGTGGISYNSPLHF,TGTGCCAGCAGTTTATATGGGACAGGGGGCATTTCCTATAATTCACCCCTCCACTTT
TRBJ2-7,-,TRBV6-5,TRBD2,CASSYGLTSRTYEQYF,TGTGCCAGCAGTTATGGATTGACTAGCAGGACCTACGAGCAGTACTTC
TRBJ1-5,-,TRBV10-3,-,CAISETYQPQHF,TGTGCCATCAGTGAGACGTATCAGCCCCAGCATTTT
TRBJ1-6,-,TRBV30,-,CAWSDLLWGADSPLHF,TGTGCCTGGAGTGACCTACTTTGGGGGGCGGATTCACCCCTCCACTTT
TRBJ2-7,-,TRBV11-1,-,CASSLMPGEYEQYF,TGTGCCAGCAGCTTAATGCCCGGGGAATACGAGCAGTACTTC
TRBJ2-1,-,TRBV28,-,CASSWSLRLHEQFF,TGTGCCAGCAGTTGGTCGTTGCGTCTCCATGAGCAGTTCTTC
TRBJ2-7,once,TRBV2,-,CASTTGRTYEQYF,TGTGCCAGCACAACCGGGAGAACGTACGAGCAGTACTTC
TRBJ1-2,once,TRBV27,TRBD1,CASSFSGQGAIYGYTF,TGTGCCAGCAGTTTCTCGGGACAGGGGGCTATATATGGCTACACCTTC
TRBJ2-3,-,TRBV23-1,TRBD2,CASSPSSSGTVDTQYF,TGCGCCAGCAGCCCCTCCTCTAGCGGGACCGTAGATACGCAGTATTTT
TRBJ1-1,-,TRBV5-1,TRBD1,CASSPGGNTEAFF,TGCGCCAGCAGCCCAGGGGGGAACACTGAAGCTTTCTTT
TRBJ2-7,-,TRBV5-4,-,CASSFRDSAYEQYF,TGTGCCAGCAGCTTCCGGGACTCCGCCTACGAGCAGTACTTC
TRBJ2-4,-,TRBV27,-,CASSPTIGNIQYF,TGTGCCAGCAGTCCGACGATCGGAAACATTCAGTACTTC
TRBJ2-5,-,TRBV9,-,CASSPTLFTQETQYF,TGTGCCAGCAGCCCGACGCTGTTTACACAAGAGACCCAGTACTTC
TRBJ2-1,-,TRBV7-7,TRBD2,CASSLGGLAESNNEQFF,TGTGCCAGCAGCTTAGGGGGACTAGCGGAATCCAACAATGAGCAGTTCTTC
TRBJ2-3,once,TRBV27,-,CASPEGDTQYF,TGTGCCAGCCCGGAAGGGGATACGCAGTATTTT
TRBJ1-1,-,TRBV7-9,TRBD1,CASITSPGQLNTEAFF,TGTGCCAGCATAACAAGCCCGGGACAGCTGAACACTGAAGCTTTCTTT
TRBJ1-1,-,TRBV27,-,CASSSLPYTEAFF,TGTGCCAGCAGTTCCCTCCCGTACACTGAAGCTTTCTTT
TRBJ1-6,-,TRBV5-6,TRBD1,CASSEGTASNSPLHF,TGTGCCAGCAGCGAAGGGACAGCATCCAATTCACCCCTCCACTTT
TRBJ2-7,-,TRBV29-1,-,CSVVTDRYEQYF,TGCAGCGTGGTGACGGACAGATACGAGCAGTACTTC
TRBJ2-7,once,TRBV30,TRBD1,CAWSWTGGAGEQYF,TGTGCCTGGAGTTGGACAGGGGGCGCGGGCGAGCAGTACTTC
TRBJ2-7,-,TRBV6-6,TRBD2,CASSPGTNSYEQYF,TGTGCCAGCAGTCCCGGGACTAACTCCTACGAGCAGTACTTC
TRBJ2-7,few,TRBV6-5,-,CASRSNRRYEQYF,TGTGCCAGCAGAAGTAATCGACGCTACGAGCAGTACTTC
TRBJ2-7,-,TRBV15,-,CATSRDLPYTYEQYF,TGTGCCACCAGCAGAGATTTGCCTTATACCTACGAGCAGTACTTC
TRBJ2-1,-,TRBV15,TRBD2,CATSRDLAASGLNEQFF,TGTGCCACCAGCAGAGATCTGGCGGCTAGCGGGTTGAATGAGCAGTTCTTC